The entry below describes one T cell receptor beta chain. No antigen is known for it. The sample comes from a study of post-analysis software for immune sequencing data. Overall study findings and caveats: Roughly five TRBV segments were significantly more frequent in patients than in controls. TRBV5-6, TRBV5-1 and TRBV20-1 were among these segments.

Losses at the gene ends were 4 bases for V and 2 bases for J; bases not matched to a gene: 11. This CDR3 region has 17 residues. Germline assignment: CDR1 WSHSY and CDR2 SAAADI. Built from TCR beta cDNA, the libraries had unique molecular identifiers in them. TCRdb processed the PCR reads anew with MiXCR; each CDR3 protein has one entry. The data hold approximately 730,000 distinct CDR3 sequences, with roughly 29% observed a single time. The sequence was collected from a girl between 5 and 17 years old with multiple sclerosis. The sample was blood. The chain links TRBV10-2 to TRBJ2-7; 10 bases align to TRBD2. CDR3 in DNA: TGCGCCAGCAGTGGAGCGGGAGGGCCTCCGGGGACCTACGAGCAGTACTTC. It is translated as CASSGAGGPPGTYEQYF.